This T cell receptor beta chain is from a study of PD-1 blockade in classical Hodgkin lymphoma. Profiling relied on immunoSEQ multiplex PCR, and the TCRdb table lists in-frame clones only, not all of them. Among more than 90,000 clones, roughly 78% were seen once, and the ten largest hold just under 9.5%. CDR3 length: 12 residues. Trimming took 7 bases from V and 10 from J, leaving 15 bases between them. In germline, CDR1 is SGHRS, CDR2 YFSETQ. Time point: cycle 4 day 1 (C4D1), after 5 to 7 weeks of nivolumab. There was relapse after autologous stem cell transplantation in every patient, and there was variation in brentuximab vedotin exposure.

This TCR derives from a human donor with classical Hodgkin lymphoma. Source: peripheral blood mononuclear cells (PBMCs), taken before the fourth cycle of nivolumab. The chain links TRBV5-1 to TRBJ2-1, with D possibly TRBD1 on 6 matching bases. As DNA, the CDR3 is TGCGCCAGCGGCTCCTATAGGGGGGAGCAGTTCTTC. Translated, it gives CASGSYRGEQFF.